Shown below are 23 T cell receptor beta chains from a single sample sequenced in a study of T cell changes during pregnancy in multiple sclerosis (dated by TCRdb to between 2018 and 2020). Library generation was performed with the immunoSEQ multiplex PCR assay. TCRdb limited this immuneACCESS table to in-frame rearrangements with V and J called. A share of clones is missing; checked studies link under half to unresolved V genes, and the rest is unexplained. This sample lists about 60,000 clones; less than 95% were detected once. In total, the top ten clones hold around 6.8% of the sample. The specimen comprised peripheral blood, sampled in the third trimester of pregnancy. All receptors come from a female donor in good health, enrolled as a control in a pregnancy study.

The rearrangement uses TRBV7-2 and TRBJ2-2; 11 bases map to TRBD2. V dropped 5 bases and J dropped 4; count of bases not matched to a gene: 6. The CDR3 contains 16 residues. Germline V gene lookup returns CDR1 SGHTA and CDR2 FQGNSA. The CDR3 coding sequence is TGTGCCAGCAGCCCTCAGGGACTAGCGGTCACCGGGGAGCTGTTTTTT. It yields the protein CASSPQGLAVTGELFF.

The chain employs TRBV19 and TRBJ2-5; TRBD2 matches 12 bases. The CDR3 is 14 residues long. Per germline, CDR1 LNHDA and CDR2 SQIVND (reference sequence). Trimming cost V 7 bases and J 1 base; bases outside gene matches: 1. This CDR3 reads CASKTSGGQETQYF. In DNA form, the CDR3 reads TGTGCCAGTAAGACTAGCGGGGGCCAAGAGACCCAGTACTTC.

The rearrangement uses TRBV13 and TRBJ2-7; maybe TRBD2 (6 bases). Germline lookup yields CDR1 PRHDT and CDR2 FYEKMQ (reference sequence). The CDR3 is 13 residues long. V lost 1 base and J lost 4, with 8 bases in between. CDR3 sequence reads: CASSLVGGYEQYF. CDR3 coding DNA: TGTGCCAGCAGCTTAGTCGGGGGTTACGAGCAGTACTTC.

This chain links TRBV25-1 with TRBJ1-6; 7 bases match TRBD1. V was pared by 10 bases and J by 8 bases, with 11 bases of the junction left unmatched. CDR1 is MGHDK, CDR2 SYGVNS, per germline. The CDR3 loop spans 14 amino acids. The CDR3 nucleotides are TGTGCCACCAGGGGCCAGGGGGAGTATTCACCCCTCCACTTT. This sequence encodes CATRGQGEYSPLHF.

The CDR3, as DNA: TGTGCCAGCAGCTTGATCGCTAGCGGGAGTCAGGACGAGCAGTACTTC. This sequence encodes CASSLIASGSQDEQYF. The chain employs TRBV5-5 and TRBJ2-7, with 10 nucleotides matching TRBD2. This CDR3 has 16 residues. J was trimmed by 5 bases and V by 1 base; bases with no gene match: 9. From germline, CDR1 is SGHKS and CDR2 YYEKEE (reference sequence).

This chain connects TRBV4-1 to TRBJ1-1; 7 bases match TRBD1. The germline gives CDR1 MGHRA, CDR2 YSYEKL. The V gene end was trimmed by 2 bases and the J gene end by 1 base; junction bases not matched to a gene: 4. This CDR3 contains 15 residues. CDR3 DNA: TGCGCCAGCAGCCAACGCCGGACAGGGAACACTGAAGCTTTCTTT. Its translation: CASSQRRTGNTEAFF.

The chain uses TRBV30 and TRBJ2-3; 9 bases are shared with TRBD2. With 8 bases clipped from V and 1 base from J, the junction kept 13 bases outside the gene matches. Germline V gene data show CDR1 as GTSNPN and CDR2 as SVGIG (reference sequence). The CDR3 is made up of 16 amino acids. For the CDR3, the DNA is TGTGCCACCCTGGGATGGGTAGCGGGGGGCACAGATACGCAGTATTTT. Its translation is CATLGWVAGGTDTQYF.

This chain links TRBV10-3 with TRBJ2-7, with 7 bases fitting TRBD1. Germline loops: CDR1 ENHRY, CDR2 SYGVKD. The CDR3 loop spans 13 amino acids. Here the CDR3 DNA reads TGTGCGACTGCGGGCGGACAGGCCGCCGAGCAGTACTTC. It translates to CATAGGQAAEQYF.

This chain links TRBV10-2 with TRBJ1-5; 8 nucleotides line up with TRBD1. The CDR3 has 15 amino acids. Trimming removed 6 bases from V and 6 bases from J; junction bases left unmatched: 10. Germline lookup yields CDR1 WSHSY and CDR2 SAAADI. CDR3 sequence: CASSLGQGRGQPQHF. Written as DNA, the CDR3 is TGCGCCAGCAGCCTAGGACAGGGAAGGGGTCAGCCCCAGCATTTT.

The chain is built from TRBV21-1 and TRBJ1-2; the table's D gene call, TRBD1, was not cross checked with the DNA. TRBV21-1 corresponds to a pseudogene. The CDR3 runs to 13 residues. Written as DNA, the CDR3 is TGTGCCAGCAGCGTGTTCCGACAGGGGGGCTACACCTTC. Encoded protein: CASSVFRQGGYTF.

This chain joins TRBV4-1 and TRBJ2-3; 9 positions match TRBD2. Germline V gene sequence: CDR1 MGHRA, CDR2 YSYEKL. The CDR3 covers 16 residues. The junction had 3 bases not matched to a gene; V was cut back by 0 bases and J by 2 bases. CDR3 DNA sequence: TGCGCCAGCAGCCAAGATGTAGCGGGGGCCACAGATACGCAGTATTTT. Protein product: CASSQDVAGATDTQYF.

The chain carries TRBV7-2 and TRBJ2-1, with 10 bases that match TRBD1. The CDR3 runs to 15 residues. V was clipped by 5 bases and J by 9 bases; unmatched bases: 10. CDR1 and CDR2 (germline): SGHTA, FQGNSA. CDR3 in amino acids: CASSRRTGGTTEQFF. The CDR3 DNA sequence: TGTGCCAGCAGCCGCAGGACAGGGGGGACCACTGAGCAGTTCTTC.

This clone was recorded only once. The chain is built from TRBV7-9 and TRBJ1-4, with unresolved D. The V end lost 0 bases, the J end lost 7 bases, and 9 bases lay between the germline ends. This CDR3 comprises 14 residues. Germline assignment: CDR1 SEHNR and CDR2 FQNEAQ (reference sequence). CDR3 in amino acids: CASSLARVGEKLFF. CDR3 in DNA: TGTGCCAGCAGCTTAGCGAGGGTGGGTGAAAAACTGTTTTTT.

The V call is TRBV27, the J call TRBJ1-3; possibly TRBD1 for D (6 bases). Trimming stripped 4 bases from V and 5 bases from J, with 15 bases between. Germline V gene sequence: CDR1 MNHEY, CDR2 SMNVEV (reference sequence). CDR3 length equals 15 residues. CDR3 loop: CASSSTGFYRNTIYF. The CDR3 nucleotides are TGTGCCAGCAGTTCCACAGGGTTTTATAGAAACACCATATATTTT.

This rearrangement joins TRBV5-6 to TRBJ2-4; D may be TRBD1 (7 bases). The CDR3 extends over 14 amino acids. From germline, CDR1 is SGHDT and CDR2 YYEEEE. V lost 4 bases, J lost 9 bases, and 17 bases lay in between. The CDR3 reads CASSPSGTAGIQYF. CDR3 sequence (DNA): TGTGCCAGCAGCCCCTCCGGGACAGCGGGCATTCAGTACTTC.

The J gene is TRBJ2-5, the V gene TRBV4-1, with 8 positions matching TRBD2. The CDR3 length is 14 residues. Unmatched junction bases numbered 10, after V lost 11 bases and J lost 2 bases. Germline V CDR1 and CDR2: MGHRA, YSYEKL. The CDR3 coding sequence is TGCGCCTCAAAGGGCCTAGCGGGTCAAGAGACCCAGTACTTC. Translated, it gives CASKGLAGQETQYF.

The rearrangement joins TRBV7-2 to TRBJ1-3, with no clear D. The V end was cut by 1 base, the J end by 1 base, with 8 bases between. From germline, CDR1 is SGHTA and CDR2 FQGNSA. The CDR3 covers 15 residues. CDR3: CASSLVRGSGNTIYF. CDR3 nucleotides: TGTGCCAGCAGCTTAGTTCGAGGGTCTGGAAACACCATATATTTT.

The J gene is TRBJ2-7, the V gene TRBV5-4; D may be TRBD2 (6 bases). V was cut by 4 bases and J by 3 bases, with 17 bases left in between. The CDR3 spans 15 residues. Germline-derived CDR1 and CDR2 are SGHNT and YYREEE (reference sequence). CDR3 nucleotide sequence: TGTGCCAGCAGCCACCCCCGGGCGGGACTCTACGAGCAGTACTTC. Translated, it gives CASSHPRAGLYEQYF.

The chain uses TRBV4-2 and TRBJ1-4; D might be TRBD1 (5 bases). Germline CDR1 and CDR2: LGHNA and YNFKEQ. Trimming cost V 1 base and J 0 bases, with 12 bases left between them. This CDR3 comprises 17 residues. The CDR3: CASSQGIVGATNEKLFF. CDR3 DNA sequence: TGTGCCAGCAGCCAAGGTATCGTAGGGGCAACTAATGAAAAACTGTTTTTT.

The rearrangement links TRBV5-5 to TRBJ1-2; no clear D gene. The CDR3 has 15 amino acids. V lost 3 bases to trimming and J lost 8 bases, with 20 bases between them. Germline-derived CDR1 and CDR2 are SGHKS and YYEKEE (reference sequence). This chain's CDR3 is CASSSRWRDPSGYTF. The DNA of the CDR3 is TGTGCCAGCAGCTCTCGGTGGAGAGACCCGTCCGGCTACACCTTC.

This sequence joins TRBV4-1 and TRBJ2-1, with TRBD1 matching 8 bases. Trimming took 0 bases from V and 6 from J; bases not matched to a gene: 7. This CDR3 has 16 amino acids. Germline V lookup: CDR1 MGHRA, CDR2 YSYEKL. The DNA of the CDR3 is TGCGCCAGCAGCCAAGAGAGCGAAGACAGGGGCAATGAGCAGTTCTTC. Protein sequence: CASSQESEDRGNEQFF.

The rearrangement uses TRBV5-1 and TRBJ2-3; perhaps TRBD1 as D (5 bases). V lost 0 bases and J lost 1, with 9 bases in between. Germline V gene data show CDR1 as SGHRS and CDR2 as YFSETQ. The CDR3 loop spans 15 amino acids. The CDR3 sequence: CASSLAQGGTDTQYF. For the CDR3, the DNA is TGCGCCAGCAGCTTGGCCCAGGGTGGCACAGATACGCAGTATTTT.

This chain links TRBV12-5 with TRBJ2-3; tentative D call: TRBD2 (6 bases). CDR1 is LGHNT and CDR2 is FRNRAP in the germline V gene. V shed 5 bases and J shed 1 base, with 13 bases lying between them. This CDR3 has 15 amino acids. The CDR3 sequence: CASGPSGERTDTQYF. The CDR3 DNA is TGTGCTAGTGGTCCCTCGGGGGAGCGCACAGATACGCAGTATTTT.